These T cell receptor beta chains were read from a single sample in a study of beta chain features in type 1 diabetes. TCRdb's copy holds only in-frame clones and misses some; the assay was immunoSEQ multiplex PCR. The sample has over 200,000 clones, about 11% seen once. Sequences were obtained from naive CD4+ T cells from blood. These receptor sequences come from a man aged 30-40 years with type 1 diabetes. Each CDR3 is given with its conserved first and last residue. Fields, in order: clone size, J gene, V gene, D gene, CDR3 protein, CDR3 DNA. D genes are given only for firm matches. Part of the rows lack a size; the others show once, few, many or a class for expanded clones.

few,TRBJ1-2,TRBV19,.,CASNGGTYGYTF,TGTGCCAGTAACGGGGGAACCTATGGCTACACCTTC
.,TRBJ2-7,TRBV28,.,CASSLSYPYEQYF,TGTGCCAGCAGTTTATCTTATCCCTACGAGCAGTACTTC
few,TRBJ1-4,TRBV7-2,.,CASSLPRSGVDEKLFF,TGTGCCAGCAGCCTACCCCGCTCGGGGGTAGATGAAAAACTGTTTTTT
.,TRBJ1-4,TRBV9,.,CASSEGANEKLFF,TGTGCCAGCAGTGAGGGGGCTAATGAAAAACTGTTTTTT
once,TRBJ2-7,TRBV6-6,.,CASSYTAYEQYF,TGTGCCAGCAGTTACACGGCCTACGAGCAGTACTTC
.,TRBJ2-4,TRBV7-2,.,CASSSGHTKNIQYF,TGTGCCAGCAGCTCCGGACATACCAAAAACATTCAGTACTTC
.,TRBJ2-7,TRBV2,.,CASGRDLPPSYEQYF,TGTGCCAGCGGGCGGGATCTACCACCCTCCTACGAGCAGTACTTC
.,TRBJ2-3,TRBV5-1,TRBD2,CASSPGLAFADTQYF,TGCGCCAGCAGCCCCGGACTAGCATTTGCAGATACGCAGTATTTT
.,TRBJ2-3,TRBV9,TRBD2,CASSVAGSGGADTQYF,TGTGCCAGCAGCGTAGCTGGTAGCGGGGGTGCAGATACGCAGTATTTT
.,TRBJ2-3,TRBV6-1,TRBD2,CASSEAGGSTDTQYF,TGTGCCAGCAGTGAAGCGGGGGGGTCCACAGATACGCAGTATTTT
.,TRBJ2-3,TRBV6-1,TRBD1,CASSVTGTGPDTQYF,TGTGCCAGCAGTGTGACCGGGACAGGGCCAGATACGCAGTATTTT
.,TRBJ2-1,TRBV5-4,.,CASRYDRSSYNEQFF,TGTGCCAGCAGATATGACAGGAGCTCCTACAATGAGCAGTTCTTC
.,TRBJ1-4,TRBV27,.,CASSFEGEKLFF,TGTGCCAGCAGTTTCGAGGGTGAAAAACTGTTTTTT
.,TRBJ2-3,TRBV10-3,TRBD2,CAISDPAGLAGAGDTQYF,TGTGCCATCAGTGACCCCGCCGGGCTAGCGGGGGCCGGGGATACGCAGTATTTT
.,TRBJ1-2,TRBV7-2,.,CASSISPGDGYTF,TGTGCCAGCAGCATTTCGCCGGGGGATGGCTACACCTTC
few,TRBJ1-6,TRBV14,.,CASSQDAGFDSPLHF,TGTGCCAGCAGCCAAGATGCGGGATTCGATTCACCCCTCCACTTT
few,TRBJ2-6,TRBV4-2,.,CASSFTGTGANVLTF,TGTGCCAGCAGCTTTACAGGGACTGGGGCCAACGTCCTGACTTTC
few,TRBJ1-4,TRBV29-1,.,CSVARRNEKLFF,TGCAGCGTTGCCAGGAGGAATGAAAAACTGTTTTTT
few,TRBJ2-2,TRBV5-4,TRBD1,CASSWGQPNTGELFF,TGTGCCAGCAGCTGGGGACAGCCGAACACCGGGGAGCTGTTTTTT
few,TRBJ1-1,TRBV6-6,.,CASSPWTNYGRTEAFF,TGTGCCAGCAGCCCATGGACAAATTACGGGAGGACTGAAGCTTTCTTT
few,TRBJ2-5,TRBV7-9,.,CASSLGASETQYF,TGTGCCAGCAGCTTAGGGGCGTCAGAGACCCAGTACTTC